This T cell receptor (beta chain) was captured by sequencing in a study of blood T cell repertoires in COVID-19 (dated by TCRdb to about 2020). Describing the broader study: Samples covering the acute and convalescent phases of COVID-19 were provided by collaborators in the United States, Italy and Spain. Nearly every sample came with metadata listing a de-identified subject ID, COVID-19 status, age in years and sex. Where available, HLA class I and class II types were obtained from metadata supplied by the sample provider rather than from assay-based typing. The prospective study material was composed of cDNA or gDNA derived from T cells, B-cell-depleted T cells, or PBMCs. Subjects who had been exposed to COVID-19, were actively infected with it, or had recovered from it provided the deeply sampled blood TCRbeta repertoires that made up the dataset. Samples were obtained from the ongoing ImmuneRACE study (first 160 participants) and from over a thousand subjects provided by 6 global collaborators. A freely available public database, intended as a resource for researchers studying the immune response to SARS-CoV-2, is where the repertoires were released. General conclusions and limits of the study: How much clinical and demographic metadata was included differed by source and by participant, and the metadata was provided uncurated.

TCRbeta CDR3 regions were amplified from genomic DNA by means of the immunoSEQ Assay, a bias-controlled multiplex PCR. Turning to the authors' computational methods: Within the assay, amplification of reference gene primers was used to estimate how many nucleated cells each sample contained. To quantify the absolute abundance of each unique TCRbeta CDR3 rearrangement, sequence reads were collapsed and filtered. For each sample, productive Simpson clonality was calculated as the square root of Simpson's diversity index over productive rearrangements. What TCRdb holds here is the immuneACCESS table cut down to in-frame rearrangements. Part of the clones is not present; checked against another copy, under half of the missing clones reflect an unresolved V gene, and the others are unexplained. V, J and clone size were drawn from that table, and D and trimming were deduced from the DNA. The sample table records 150,000 to 200,000 clones; more than 80% of these occur just once. Roughly 3.1% of the sample comes from the top ten.

The collaborating institutions used their own protocols to collect whole blood in K2EDTA tubes. Collaborator samples were shipped for TCRbeta analysis as frozen whole blood, isolated PBMCs, or DNA extracted from either sample type. At the junction V is shortened by 3 bases and J by 1 base, with 24 bases in between. CDR1 and CDR2 (LNHNV, YYDKDF) derive from the germline V gene (reference sequence). Reading from cysteine to phenylalanine, the CDR3 counts 20 amino acids. The sequence is cut down to CDR3 DNA, 60 bases in frame from base 1. Remarks on this clone: Its specific antigen is unknown. No base quality values were provided; no much bigger clone lies one nucleotide off.

This TCR was recovered from a man aged 55 to 70 with acute or convalescent COVID-19. Here the chain combines TRBV15 and TRBJ2-2; the D region possibly corresponds to TRBD1 (6 bases align). Specimen: peripheral blood. The CDR3 here reads CATSSHAPGTLARNTGELFF. In nucleotide form, the sequence is TGTGCCACCAGCAGTCATGCCCCCGGGACATTGGCGAGGAACACCGGGGAGCTGTTTTTT.